This T cell receptor beta chain was recorded in a study of cytomegalovirus exposure and HLA in healthy donors (dated by TCRdb to about 2017). At the level of the whole study: An earlier analysis of several hundred of the donors reported about 260 Gb of sequence data and around 120 million unique TCR beta sequences obtained from some 170 million T cells. An earlier analysis of 587 of the donors used high-throughput TCR beta sequencing to judge whether each TCR beta V gene segment behaved as functional or pseudogenic. The study aimed to test whether signatures of past pathogen exposure could be identified by cataloging public T cell receptors. Both class I and class II loci were covered by HLA typing, at four-digit resolution. A later analysis re-analyzed previously published TCR beta repertoires from 650 to 800 donors and added high-resolution HLA genotyping to study TCR occurrence patterns. Using immunosequencing, the study profiled T cell repertoires from approximately 700 subjects and related those repertoires to cytomegalovirus serostatus. Roughly 300 gigabases of sequencing data and roughly 80 million unique TCR sequences made up an early release that covered approximately 650 HLA-typed donors. The number of donors typed differed by locus, with about 620-630 for A, B, C, DRB1 and DQB1, roughly 550 for DQA1, over 600 for DPA1, and under 490 for DPB1. Along with the approximately 650-subject first cohort, a separate validation cohort of around 120 different subjects was used. All discovery cohort repertoires had been generated on a single sequencing platform. Donor age, sex, ethnicity and CMV serostatus were compiled together with the repertoire data. Rather than drawing on any new phenotypic data, the later analysis identified candidate immune exposures from TCR beta sequences and the way those sequences occurred across donors. To predict cytomegalovirus infection status, the study combined high-throughput TCR immunosequencing, statistical association of individual TCRs with disease status, and machine learning. Across 398 genotyped donors of the cohort, an average of 235,054 unique TCR beta nucleotide sequences per donor were sequenced, and roughly 20% of those sequences were non-productive. A later genetic analysis took genome-wide SNP genotypes for about 65% of the 666 donors and used that subset as a discovery cohort. Of the roughly 390 genotyped donors, 75% to 85% were placed in the genetic ancestry cluster associated with self-reported Caucasian donors. Roughly 5 DR-DQ haplotypes were treated as single units for association and clustering because of strong linkage in the cohort. Broader findings and caveats from the paper: It was suggested by the authors that the approach could potentially be generalized to other disease states and immunological phenotypes. The classifier was reported to diagnose cytomegalovirus status with high specificity and sensitivity in both the original cohort and the validation cohort. In a later analysis, several top co-occurrence clusters were reported to appear linked to parvovirus B19, influenza, CMV and Epstein-Barr virus. The cohort was sequenced for TCR beta chains only, and without alpha or paired-chain data the features that could be detected were limited. Across donors, most TCR sequences were observed very rarely, whereas some public TCRs were present in many individuals. Roughly uniform sequencing depth across donors was assumed in presence/absence analyses, although this assumption may not hold. A cluster of highly shared sequence variants was judged likely to represent a technical artifact of the sequencing pipeline. A later analysis found that TCR association rates varied across HLA loci, with DRB1 alleles showing the most associated TCRs and HLA-C alleles the fewest. A later genetic analysis associated a missense DCLRE1C variant with V-gene and J-gene trimming of TCR beta chains, and an independent cohort replicated the association. When HLA alleles, especially DR and DQ, strongly co-occurred, TCR associations were difficult to assign to individual alleles. Most CMV-associated TCR beta chains appeared to be HLA-restricted in a later analysis, and the HLA associations seemed to be driven largely by CMV exposure. In a later genetic analysis, fewer N-insertions in productive TCRs were reported among donors in an Asian-associated ancestry cluster than the roughly 640-donor mean. A further reported finding was that TCR beta sequences accurately predicted the HLA-A and HLA-B alleles for most subjects in the first cohort. In the study, around 160 TCR beta chains were listed as associated with cytomegalovirus. The only immune exposure information available for the cohort was CMV serostatus. In a later analysis, HLA-associated TCR beta chains were found to be more clonally expanded and to have lower generation probabilities than equally common non-associated chains. Specific HLA alleles were associated with some 15,000 TCR beta sequences at a false discovery rate of 0.05 in a later analysis. About 17 rarely observed V segments, including chromosome 9 orphons, were excluded from the earlier analysis of approximately 500 of the donors because counts were too low. A few of the identified cytomegalovirus-associated TCR beta chains were confirmed in vitro to be specific for cytomegalovirus antigens. Because the 87-base-pair reads could not distinguish some IMGT-functional V segments, including TRBV6-2 and TRBV6-3, those segments were excluded. Linkage disequilibrium might explain the correlated functional status among segregating V segments, but an unknown experimental factor could not be ruled out. Because HLA typing was unavailable for some donors at each locus, only the typed subset was used in association tests. In an earlier analysis of approximately 590 of the donors, most TCR beta V segments appeared in productive rearrangements about 87% or about 30% of the time, broadly matching IMGT annotations.

Library preparation was by the immunoSEQ multiplex PCR assay. For the multiplex PCR, a mixture combining 60 forward primers for TCR Vbeta segments and 13 reverse primers for TCR Jbeta segments was used. The CDR3 region of rearranged TCR beta genes was amplified from genomic DNA with a multiplex PCR assay. On the Illumina HiSeq System, the amplified TCR beta libraries were sequenced as 87-base-pair reads. In the authors' own workflow: Across the 666 repertoires, a later analysis counted tens of millions of unique TCR beta chains, 9.5 million to 13 million of which were shared by at least two donors. Raw reads were error-corrected and collapsed into unique sequences by a nearest-neighbor algorithm in which closely related sequences were merged to remove PCR and sequencing errors. V, D and J gene segments were assigned by aligning CDR3 sequences to IMGT reference sequences. Each retained sequence needed at least a six-nucleotide match to both a V gene segment and a J gene segment. Rearrangements were classified as productive when the CDR3 lacked stop codons and remained in frame with V and J, and all other rearrangements were classified as non-productive. CDR3 was defined according to IMGT convention as the region running from the second conserved V-encoded cysteine to the conserved J-encoded phenylalanine. In an earlier analysis of around 600 of the donors, sequences lacking an unambiguous match to a single V gene segment were excluded. In an earlier analysis of some 590 of the donors, a V segment was called functional when productive rearrangements were above 56.7%, and segregating when the standard deviation between donors exceeded 5%. A statistical classification framework was built for diagnosing cytomegalovirus status from the catalog of TCR beta chain sequences. A later analysis assigned V and J genes by comparing TCR nucleotide sequences with IMGT/GENE-DB human TR gene sequences. Using the TCRdist pipeline, a later analysis assigned CDR3 sequences along with most-parsimonious VDJ recombination scenarios. A later analysis defined each TCR beta chain by its CDR3 amino acid sequence plus V-gene family, and excluded reads lacking a unique V-gene family. A later analysis removed over 500 highly shared, low-generation-probability nucleotide sequences to deal with suspected cross-contamination and a sequencing artifact. In a later analysis, a clonal expansion index was calculated for each public chain from normalized within-repertoire ranks of inferred template counts. In a later analysis, generation probabilities were computed with a VDJ recombination model fitted to out-of-frame rearrangements, and the resulting probabilities were checked against IGoR. Hypergeometric tests were used in a later analysis to score TCR-TCR, TCR-HLA and TCR-CMV co-occurrence, with a repertoire-size bias correction applied to the TCR pairs. A later analysis estimated false discovery rates by permuting HLA or CMV assignments 20 times. In a later analysis, co-occurring TCRs were grouped using DBSCAN, with TCRdist sequence similarity added in when clustering inside HLA-allele-positive subsets. Repertoires with fewer than 30,000 or more than 120,000 public chains were left out of co-occurrence clustering, as were about 5 repertoires with anomalous nucleotide sharing. TCRdb's version of the immuneACCESS table is confined to in-frame rearrangements and falls short of the full clone set. An unresolved V gene accounts for under half of the shortfall where checked; the remainder is of unknown origin. From that table come the V and J calls and clone size; the DNA was used to work out D and trimming. Counted in this sample were approximately 120,000 clones; 69% of them appeared once. The top ten clonotypes cover under 6.5% of the sample.

The CDR3 covers 13 residues, taking in both the cysteine and the phenylalanine. Only the CDR3 part of the read is kept: 39 bases, read in frame from the first base. V is clipped by 1 base and J by 1 base, and the sequence between their germline boundaries is 5 bases long. CDR1 and CDR2 (MNHNS, SASEGT) derive from the germline V gene. In this sample, this clone turned up a few times. Its antigen remains unidentified. Base qualities are not provided; no much larger clone lies one nucleotide away. In total, about 650 healthy bone marrow donors made up the cohort. Cohort members were all nominally healthy when sampled, although unrecorded immune exposures were likely present. The donor tested CMV seropositive, placing the donor among the approximately 290 seropositive members of the cohort. A peripheral blood sample was provided by each donor, and peripheral blood mononuclear cells were used for TCR beta sequencing. Genomic DNA extraction from the blood cell samples was performed with the Qiagen DNeasy Blood Extraction Kit.

The chain uses TRBV6-1 and TRBJ2-7; the D gene remains uncertain. This receptor was obtained from a woman between 65 and 79 years old in good health and CMV-seropositive. Sequenced: PBMCs. The nucleotide sequence is TGTGCCAGCAGTGAAGTGACTTCCTACGAGCAGTACTTC. Its translation is CASSEVTSYEQYF.